The 6 T cell receptor beta chains presented below share a single source sample, sequenced in a study of T cells in women clearing cervical HPV infection. TCRdb's table, derived via immunoSEQ multiplex PCR, lists solely in-frame clones and lacks some. The listing records more than 25,000 clones. What was sequenced was blood buffy coat. Every receptor here comes from a woman aged 18-70 years with a cervical HPV16 infection that either progressed to CIN3+ or cleared (not recorded which).

On this clone itself: From the germline J gene comes the end of the CDR3, since the read stops 3 residues before it. The chain uses TRBV29-1 and TRBJ2-7, with D maybe TRBD1 (6 bases). The CDR3 runs 13 residues. Germline V CDR1 and CDR2: SQVTM, ANQGSEA. With 2 bases removed from V and 6 bases from J, the gap between germline ends came to 14 bases. CDR3 DNA (partial): TGCAGCGTTGAAATGGGACATCAGGTCGAG. This gives the protein CSVEMGHQVE. The CDR3 as a whole reads CSVEMGHQVEQYF.

On this clone: The read finishes 3 residues shy of the CDR3 end, and the germline J gene is used to complete it. This chain uses TRBV20-1 with TRBJ1-1, with no clear D. Germline V gives CDR1 DFQATT, CDR2 SNEGSKA (reference sequence). Trimming stripped 6 bases from V and 1 base from J, with 9 bases between. The length of the CDR3 is 12 residues. The CDR3 DNA, read in part, is TGCAGTGCCCGAGCGGGGAACACTGAA. It encodes CSARAGNTE. The whole CDR3 protein reads CSARAGNTEAFF.

With respect to this clone: The read stops 3 residues short of the end of the CDR3; the missing end is completed from the germline J gene. The rearrangement joins TRBV20-1 to TRBJ2-3; D is unclear. CDR3 length: 14 residues. Germline lookup yields CDR1 DFQATT and CDR2 SNEGSKA (reference sequence). V gave up 6 bases and J gave up 1 base, with 14 bases separating them. The covered CDR3 bases are TGCAGTGCCCCACCCTGGGCCGGCACAGATACG. It specifies CSAPPWAGTDT. The whole CDR3 region reads CSAPPWAGTDTQYF.

Details on this clone: Read coverage stops 3 residues before the CDR3 terminus; the germline J gene supplies the remainder. Distinct nucleotide sequences in the sample also encode this CDR3. The chain is built from TRBV7-2 and TRBJ2-7; D ambiguous. Trimming stripped 2 bases from V and 3 bases from J, with 5 bases between. The germline V gene encodes CDR1 SGHTA and CDR2 FQGNSA. The CDR3 extends over 12 amino acids. The sequenced part of the CDR3 DNA is TGTGCCAGCAGCTTAAGCCGCTACGAG. It yields the protein CASSLSRYE. The entire CDR3 is CASSLSRYEQYF.

Points on this clone: The CDR3 end falls 3 residues outside the read, so it is completed with the germline J gene. The chain is built from TRBV2 and TRBJ2-1; 9 bases align to TRBD1. Losses at the gene ends were 6 bases for V and 0 bases for J; bases not matched to a gene: 3. In germline, CDR1 is SNHLY, CDR2 FYNNEI. CDR3 length equals 15 residues. The CDR3 reads CASRQGASSYNEQFF. The sequenced CDR3 bases are TGTGCCAGCAGACAGGGGGCGAGCTCCTACAATGAG.

Points on this clone: The CDR3 end lies 3 residues beyond the end of the read and is filled in from the germline J gene. The rearrangement joins TRBV4-2 to TRBJ1-2, with D possibly matching TRBD1 (5 bases). The CDR3 extends over 18 amino acids. CDR1 is LGHNA, CDR2 YNFKEQ, per germline. Incomplete CDR3 DNA: TGTGCCAGCAGCCGATTTCAACCTGGGGGGAATGTCTACAATGAG. The encoded protein is CASSRFQPGGNVYNE. The full-length CDR3 reads as CASSRFQPGGNVYNEYTF.